This T cell receptor beta chain was observed in a study of T cell responses to AZD1222 COVID-19 vaccine. Findings of the study overall: Nearly half of the spike-specific TCRs reportedly recognize variant regions that carry no mutations. A mostly white British donor set with more females was recruited, and clonal diversity was possibly underestimated.

V dropped 4 bases and J dropped 6 bases, with 13 bases sitting between them. The CDR3 covers 13 residues. The germline CDR1 and CDR2 sequences are MNHEY and SVGAGI. Concerning this clone itself: Its antigen remains unidentified.

Repertoires were generated with immunoSEQ multiplex PCR, while TCRdb's copy carries only in-frame clones and drops some. The repertoire holds around 63,000 clones, with approximately 83% as singletons. The genes are TRBV6-5 and TRBJ2-7; a possible D gene is TRBD2 (6 bases). The origin of this receptor is an adult in good health. Source: peripheral blood, taken on day 0 of AZD1222 vaccination. The DNA for the CDR3 is TGTGCCAGCAGTTGGCAGTCGGGGGTCGAGCAGTACTTC. Translating it yields CASSWQSGVEQYF.